This note documents a single TCR beta chain sequence. This entry belongs to a study of T cell changes during pregnancy in multiple sclerosis. The CDR3 contains 16 residues. Germline assignment: CDR1 SGHAT and CDR2 FQDESV (reference sequence). V dropped 4 bases and J dropped 2 bases, with 14 bases sitting between them. Profiling relied on immunoSEQ multiplex PCR, and the TCRdb table lists in-frame clones only, not all of them. Of tens of thousands of clones listed, around 90% are singletons. This TCR came from a female donor with multiple sclerosis, enrolled in a pregnancy study. The sequences come from peripheral blood, collected in the first trimester of pregnancy. The rearrangement links TRBV11-1 to TRBJ2-2; D might be TRBD2 (6 bases). The CDR3 spells CASSSKGTFNTGELFF. CDR3 coding DNA: TGTGCCAGCAGCTCAAAGGGGACTTTTAACACCGGGGAGCTGTTTTTT.